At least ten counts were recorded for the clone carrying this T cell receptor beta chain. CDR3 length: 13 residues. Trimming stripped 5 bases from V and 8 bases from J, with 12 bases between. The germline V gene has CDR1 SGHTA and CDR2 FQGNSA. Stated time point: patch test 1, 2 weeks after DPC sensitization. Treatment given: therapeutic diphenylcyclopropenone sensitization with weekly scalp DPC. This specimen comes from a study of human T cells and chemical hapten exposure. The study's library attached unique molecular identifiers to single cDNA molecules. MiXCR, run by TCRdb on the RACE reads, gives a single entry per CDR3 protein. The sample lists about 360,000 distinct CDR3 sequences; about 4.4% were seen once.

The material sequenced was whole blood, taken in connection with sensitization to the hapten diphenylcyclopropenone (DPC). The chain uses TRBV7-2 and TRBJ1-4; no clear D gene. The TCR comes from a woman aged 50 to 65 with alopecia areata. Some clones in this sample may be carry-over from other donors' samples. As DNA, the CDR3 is TGTGCCAGCAGCGTTACTGGGCGGGAAAAACTGTTTTTT. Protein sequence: CASSVTGREKLFF.